The 25 T cell receptor beta chains in this list originate from one sample, sequenced in a study of blood T cell repertoires in COVID-19. Libraries were prepared by immunoSEQ multiplex PCR; TCRdb keeps only in-frame clonotypes and omits some of them. This repertoire shows about 48,000 clones, approximately 90% found once; its top ten account for around 3.3%. Material for sequencing was PBMCs or T cells enriched from blood (not recorded which). These receptors were obtained from a woman between 50 and 59 years old who had recovered from COVID-19.

This chain joins TRBV24-1 and TRBJ1-4; tentatively, D is TRBD1 (5 bases). V shed 9 bases and J shed 4 bases, with 11 bases lying between them. This CDR3 is 13 amino acids long. Germline loops: CDR1 KGHDR, CDR2 SFDVKD. CDR3 protein: CATSEQGNEKLFF. The CDR3 DNA is TGTGCCACCTCCGAGCAGGGTAATGAAAAACTGTTTTTT.

This clone was observed once. The chain recombines TRBV19 with TRBJ2-5; 8 bases are shared with TRBD2. V lost 6 bases, J lost 1 base, and 13 bases stayed unmatched. The CDR3 is made up of 17 amino acids. Germline V gene data show CDR1 as LNHDA and CDR2 as SQIVND (reference sequence). In DNA, the CDR3 is TGTGCCAGTAGCTCGATGGGGAGCGGGAGAGGCCAAGAGACCCAGTACTTC. Protein sequence: CASSSMGSGRGQETQYF.

The gene calls are TRBV11-2 and TRBJ1-3; 7 bases align to TRBD1. The CDR3 covers 15 residues. CDR1 is SGHAT, CDR2 FQNNGV, per germline. After removal of 10 bases from V and 1 base from J, the junction contained 10 bases not matched to a gene. In nucleotides, the CDR3 is TGTGCCACCGCCCGACAGGGTTCATCTGGAAACACCATATATTTT. Translation: CATARQGSSGNTIYF.

The rearrangement joins TRBV21-1 to TRBJ2-5; the D call TRBD1 from the table was never checked on the DNA. TRBV21-1 represents a pseudogene. CDR3 length equals 17 residues. The CDR3 nucleotides are TGTGCCAGCAGCAAAGCAAAAATTAGACAGGGGAAAGAGACCCAGTACTTC. It specifies CASSKAKIRQGKETQYF.

The chain uses TRBV6-5 and TRBJ2-5; possibly TRBD1 for D (5 bases). The CDR3 totals 15 residues. Trimming removed 3 bases from V and 1 base from J, with 12 bases in between. Germline lookup yields CDR1 MNHEY and CDR2 SVGAGI. CDR3 sequence reads: CASSYGGAGQETQYF. The CDR3 DNA is TGTGCCAGCAGTTATGGTGGGGCTGGCCAAGAGACCCAGTACTTC.

The rearrangement uses TRBV19 and TRBJ1-6; D is undetermined. This CDR3 is built from 14 residues. Germline-derived CDR1 and CDR2 are LNHDA and SQIVND (reference sequence). Deletions cut 3 bases from V and 7 bases from J, with 10 bases between. The CDR3 sequence: CASSMTRENSPLHF. The DNA of the CDR3 is TGTGCCAGTAGTATGACTCGGGAGAATTCACCCCTCCACTTT.

The V and J genes are TRBV5-1 and TRBJ1-1; 7 nucleotides line up with TRBD1. V was pared by 6 bases and J by 0 bases, with 8 bases of the junction left unmatched. The CDR3 extends over 15 amino acids. Germline CDR1 is SGHRS and CDR2 is YFSETQ. The CDR3 spells CASKSEGGLNTEAFF. The DNA for the CDR3 is TGCGCCAGCAAGAGTGAAGGGGGCCTGAACACTGAAGCTTTCTTT.

The CDR3 region has the DNA TGTGCCAGCTCACCAATCGCCAGGAACACCGGGGAGCTGTTTTTT. Residues: CASSPIARNTGELFF. V gene TRBV18 combines with J gene TRBJ2-2; D call uncertain. CDR3 length: 15 residues. The germline V gene encodes CDR1 KGHSH and CDR2 LQKENI. Deletions cut 2 bases from V and 1 base from J, with 8 bases between.

V gene TRBV19 combines with J gene TRBJ1-6; D might be TRBD1 (6 bases). This CDR3 region has 13 residues. Trimming left V 9 bases short and J 2 bases short, with 8 bases between. Looked up from germline, CDR1 is LNHDA and CDR2 is SQIVND (reference sequence). CDR3 nucleotide sequence: TGTGCCAGCCGGGACACCTATAATTCACCCCTCCACTTT. The encoded protein is CASRDTYNSPLHF.

In this sample, this clone turned up once. The rearrangement uses TRBV7-9 and TRBJ2-5; 10 nucleotides match TRBD2. The CDR3 is 16 residues long. Trimming took 4 bases from V and 4 from J; bases not matched to a gene: 9. CDR1 is SEHNR, CDR2 FQNEAQ, per germline (reference sequence). The CDR3 is CASSSGASGRRETQYF. In nucleotides, the CDR3 is TGTGCCAGCAGCTCCGGGGCTAGCGGGAGACGAGAGACCCAGTACTTC.

The chain is built from TRBV28 and TRBJ1-6; D not certain. CDR3 length: 15 residues. Per the germline V gene, CDR1 is MDHEN and CDR2 is SYDVKM. V was clipped by 10 bases and J by 7 bases, with 20 bases between them. The CDR3 nucleotides are TGTGCCACCAGAACCCAACGAGGGTTAAATTCACCCCTCCACTTT. This codes for CATRTQRGLNSPLHF.

The CDR3 nucleotides read TGTGCCAGCAGCTTAACTTCGGGGACAGAGGGGGAGCAGTACTTC. Translation: CASSLTSGTEGEQYF. The chain combines TRBV7-9 with TRBJ2-7, with 7 bases lining up with TRBD1. Trimming took 2 bases from V and 7 from J; bases not matched to a gene: 11. This CDR3 is 15 amino acids long. Germline lookup yields CDR1 SEHNR and CDR2 FQNEAQ (reference sequence).

This clone was seen once. The chain uses TRBV3-1 (or the pseudogene TRBV3-2) and TRBJ1-1; 8 nucleotides line up with TRBD1. The V gene end was trimmed by 5 bases and the J gene end by 4 bases; junction bases not matched to a gene: 3. CDR3 size: 13 residues. The germline V gene has CDR1 LGHDT and CDR2 YNNKEL (reference sequence). This CDR3 is CASSFRGLTEAFF. The CDR3 region has the DNA TGTGCCAGCAGCTTCAGGGGGCTCACTGAAGCTTTCTTT.

The gene calls are TRBV4-3 and TRBJ2-7; 8 nucleotides align to TRBD2. The CDR3 sequence is 19 residues long. Germline V CDR1 and CDR2: LGHNA, YSLEER. V was clipped by 0 bases and J by 3 bases; unmatched bases: 16. The CDR3 protein is CASSQDRPGGSGGLYEQYF. As DNA, the CDR3 is TGCGCCAGCAGCCAAGACCGGCCTGGGGGAAGCGGGGGCCTCTACGAGCAGTACTTC.

V is TRBV30 and J is TRBJ2-3; weak D call: TRBD1 (5 bases). The CDR3 is made up of 13 amino acids. The V end lost 5 bases, the J end lost 5 bases, and 14 bases lay between the germline ends. Germline V lookup: CDR1 GTSNPN, CDR2 SVGIG (reference sequence). The CDR3 nucleotides are TGTGCCTGGGGGTCGATTAGGGGAGATACGCAGTATTTT. Protein sequence: CAWGSIRGDTQYF.

The CDR3 spells CAKMDRGWGNQPQHF. CDR3 in DNA: TGTGCCAAAATGGACAGGGGATGGGGCAATCAGCCCCAGCATTTT. The chain links TRBV27 to TRBJ1-5; 9 positions agree with TRBD1. CDR1 is MNHEY and CDR2 is SMNVEV in the germline V gene (reference sequence). V was clipped by 10 bases and J by 2 bases; unmatched bases: 9. The length of the CDR3 is 15 residues.

This chain connects TRBV7-9 to TRBJ2-2; D possibly corresponds to TRBD1 (5 bases). The CDR3 runs to 15 residues. Looked up from germline, CDR1 is SEHNR and CDR2 is FQNEAQ (reference sequence). Trimming cost V 1 base and J 5 bases, with 11 bases left between them. The CDR3 DNA sequence: TGTGCCAGCAGCTTAGACCTAGGGGCAACCGGGGAGCTGTTTTTT. Translating it yields CASSLDLGATGELFF.

V is TRBV28 and J is TRBJ1-5, with 7 bases matching TRBD1. Germline assignment: CDR1 MDHEN and CDR2 SYDVKM. V trimming: 7 bases; J trimming: 6 bases; junction bases outside the gene matches: 9. The CDR3 spans 14 residues. The CDR3 spells CASKGGQGGQPQHF. The DNA of the CDR3 is TGTGCCAGCAAAGGGGGGCAGGGGGGTCAGCCCCAGCATTTT.

This chain links TRBV7-2 with TRBJ2-1; perhaps TRBD2 as D (5 bases). CDR1 is SGHTA, CDR2 FQGNSA, per germline. Deletions cut 5 bases from V and 3 bases from J, with 20 bases between. This CDR3 contains 17 residues. The CDR3 DNA is TGTGCCAGCAGCCCTACCTCAGGTCGGGATTTCTACAATGAGCAGTTCTTC. It is translated as CASSPTSGRDFYNEQFF.

The chain couples TRBV18 to TRBJ2-7, with 8 bases fitting TRBD1. The CDR3 contains 15 residues. V lost 3 bases, J lost 2 bases, and 6 bases stayed unmatched. Germline CDR1 KGHSH, CDR2 LQKENI. CDR3 in DNA: TGTGCCAGCTCACCGCCGGGACAGGAAGCCTACGAGCAGTACTTC. Protein sequence: CASSPPGQEAYEQYF.

Here the CDR3 DNA reads TGTGCCAGCAGCTCCCTTAGGGGGGGTACAACAGATACGCAGTATTTT. This codes for CASSSLRGGTTDTQYF. The V call is TRBV7-9, the J call TRBJ2-3; a weak D match, TRBD2 (7 bases). The V and J ends lost 4 bases and 3 bases respectively, with 17 bases between them. The CDR3 has 16 amino acids. Looked up from germline, CDR1 is SEHNR and CDR2 is FQNEAQ (reference sequence).

This clone showed up just once. J is TRBJ2-3 and V is TRBV27, with D perhaps matching TRBD2 (5 bases). The CDR3 extends over 14 amino acids. V lost 1 base, J lost 3 bases, and 8 bases lay in between. Germline V gives CDR1 MNHEY, CDR2 SMNVEV (reference sequence). CDR3 DNA: TGTGCCAGCAGTTTATTCGGGGAAACAGATACGCAGTATTTT. Protein: CASSLFGETDTQYF.

A note on this clone: Its ends do not fully match the called genes, so a read error is possible. Other nucleotide sequences from this sample produce the same CDR3. The CDR3 bases are TGTGCCAGCAATCACCGTGGGGTAGCGGGGGACCTATATAACACAGATACACAGTATTTT. It encodes CASNHRGVAGDLYNTDTQYF. The chain combines TRBV27 with TRBJ2-3; 9 positions match TRBD2. CDR3 length: 20 amino acids. Germline V gene lookup returns CDR1 MNHEY and CDR2 SMNVEV (reference sequence).

In this sample, this clone turned up once. This sequence joins TRBV7-9 and TRBJ2-7; D may be TRBD2 (5 bases). Germline V gene data show CDR1 as SEHNR and CDR2 as FQNEAQ (reference sequence). This CDR3 region has 14 residues. The germline V and J ends were trimmed by 5 bases and 4 bases, with 15 bases remaining between them. The CDR3 nucleotides read TGTGCCAGCAGCCTTACTAGGGCTGATTACGAGCAGTACTTC. Its protein product is CASSLTRADYEQYF.

This clone is categorized as medium-sized. The rearrangement uses TRBV7-8 and TRBJ2-1; maybe TRBD2 (5 bases). V was pared by 5 bases and J by 3 bases, with 14 bases between. CDR1 is SGHVS, CDR2 FQNEAQ, per germline. The CDR3 is 15 amino acids. CDR3 in amino acids: CASSPRAELYNEQFF. In DNA form, the CDR3 reads TGTGCCAGCAGCCCGAGAGCGGAGCTCTACAATGAGCAGTTCTTC.